This entry lists 3 T cell receptor beta chains sequenced from one sample in a study of graft-versus-host responses after intestinal transplantation. These receptors have no identified antigens. Repertoires were generated with immunoSEQ multiplex PCR, while TCRdb's copy carries only in-frame clones and drops some. The sample lists around 110,000 clones, more than 80% occurring once. The sample consisted of unstimulated CD4+ T cells sorted from spleen or lymph node cells, taken before transplant. The receptors stem from a human donor who was the organ donor for an intestinal transplant.

As DNA, the CDR3 is TGTGCCAGCAGTGCCGGGACAGGGGAGACCCAGTACTTC. Translation gives CASSAGTGETQYF. The V gene is TRBV2, the J gene TRBJ2-5, with TRBD1 matching over 9 bases. The germline V gene encodes CDR1 SNHLY and CDR2 FYNNEI. V trimming: 4 bases; J trimming: 5 bases; junction bases outside the gene matches: 2. The CDR3 sequence is 13 residues long.

The genes are TRBV18 and TRBJ2-3, with D unclear. This CDR3 has 14 residues. Germline assignment: CDR1 KGHSH and CDR2 LQKENI. The V and J ends lost 3 bases and 0 bases respectively, with 7 bases between them. The CDR3 loop reads CASSPGPSTDTQYF. CDR3 DNA: TGTGCCAGCTCACCCGGTCCTAGCACAGATACGCAGTATTTT.

The rearrangement links TRBV2 to TRBJ2-2; a possible D gene is TRBD1 (6 bases). The CDR3 runs 13 residues. V lost 8 bases and J lost 6, with 13 bases in between. The germline V gene has CDR1 SNHLY and CDR2 FYNNEI. CDR3 in amino acids: CASEKQGSGELFF. CDR3 nucleotide sequence: TGTGCCAGCGAGAAACAGGGATCCGGGGAGCTGTTTTTT.